This T cell receptor beta chain appears in the sequencing data of a study of blood T cell repertoires in COVID-19. Study-wide context: Samples representing acute and convalescent COVID-19 were sourced from the United States, Italy and Spain.

Profiled with immunoSEQ multiplex PCR; TCRdb holds only in-frame clones, not every one. The data show some 100,000 clones, roughly 89% seen once. The sequenced material came from peripheral blood. This clonotype was sampled from a human donor with acute or convalescent COVID-19. The donor label of this sample is uncertain.

As DNA, the CDR3 is TGTGCCAGCAGTCGTTTTTCGGCTAGCGGGAGGAACCAAGAGACCCAGTACTTC. Protein sequence: CASSRFSASGRNQETQYF. The V gene is TRBV6-2 or TRBV6-3, the J gene TRBJ2-5; TRBD2 matches 11 bases. Germline V gene sequence: CDR1 MNHEY, CDR2 SVGEGT. Losses at the gene ends were 5 bases for V and 0 bases for J; bases not matched to a gene: 11. This CDR3 is built from 18 residues.